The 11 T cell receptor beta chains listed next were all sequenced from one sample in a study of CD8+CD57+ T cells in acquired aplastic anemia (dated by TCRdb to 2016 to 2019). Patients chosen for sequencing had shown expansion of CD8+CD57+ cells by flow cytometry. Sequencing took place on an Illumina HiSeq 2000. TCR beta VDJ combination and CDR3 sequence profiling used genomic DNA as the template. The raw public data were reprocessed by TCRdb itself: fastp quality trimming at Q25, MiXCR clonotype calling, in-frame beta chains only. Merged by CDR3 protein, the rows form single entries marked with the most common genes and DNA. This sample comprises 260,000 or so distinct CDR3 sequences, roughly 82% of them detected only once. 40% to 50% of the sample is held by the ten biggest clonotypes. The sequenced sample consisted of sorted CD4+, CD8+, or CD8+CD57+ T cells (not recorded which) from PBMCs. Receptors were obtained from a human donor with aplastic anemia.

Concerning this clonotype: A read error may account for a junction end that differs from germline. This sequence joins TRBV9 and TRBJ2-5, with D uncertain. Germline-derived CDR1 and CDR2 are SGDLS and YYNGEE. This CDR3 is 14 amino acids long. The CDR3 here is CASSVGISKNQPHF. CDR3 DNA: TGTGCCAGCAGCGTAGGGATCTCGAAAAATCAGCCCCACTTC.

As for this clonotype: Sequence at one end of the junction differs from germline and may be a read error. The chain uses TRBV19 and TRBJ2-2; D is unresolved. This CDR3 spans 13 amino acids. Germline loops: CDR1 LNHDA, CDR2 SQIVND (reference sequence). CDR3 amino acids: CASRARLTSPLLF. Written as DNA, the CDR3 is TGTGCCAGTAGAGCGCGGCTCACCTCACCCCTCCTCTTT.

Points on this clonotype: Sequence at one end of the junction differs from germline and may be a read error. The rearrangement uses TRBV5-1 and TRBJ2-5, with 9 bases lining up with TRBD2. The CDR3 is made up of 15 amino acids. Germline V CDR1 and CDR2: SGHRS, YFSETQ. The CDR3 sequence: CASSASGTGGETQYF. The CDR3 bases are TGTGCCAGCAGTGCTAGCGGGACTGGGGGAGAGACCCAGTACTTC. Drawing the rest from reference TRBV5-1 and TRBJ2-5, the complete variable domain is KAGVTQTPRYLIKTRGQQVTLSCSPISGHRSVSWYQQTPGQGLQFLFEYFSETQRNKGNFPGRFSGRQFSNSRSEMNVSTLELGDSALYLCASSASGTGGETQYFGPGTRLLVL.

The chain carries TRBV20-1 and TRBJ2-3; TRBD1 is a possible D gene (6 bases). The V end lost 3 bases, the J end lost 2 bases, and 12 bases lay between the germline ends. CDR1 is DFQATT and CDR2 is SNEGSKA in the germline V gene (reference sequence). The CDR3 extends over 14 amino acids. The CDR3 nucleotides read TGCAGTGCTAGTTGGGGGCCTAACACAGATACGCAGTATTTT. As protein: CSASWGPNTDTQYF.

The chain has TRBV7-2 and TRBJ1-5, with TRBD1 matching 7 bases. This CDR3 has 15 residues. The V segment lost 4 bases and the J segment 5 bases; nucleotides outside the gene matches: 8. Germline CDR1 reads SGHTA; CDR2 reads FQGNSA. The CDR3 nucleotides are TGTGCCAGCAGCTCGACAGGGCGGGCGGATCAGCCCCAGCATTTT. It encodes CASSSTGRADQPQHF.

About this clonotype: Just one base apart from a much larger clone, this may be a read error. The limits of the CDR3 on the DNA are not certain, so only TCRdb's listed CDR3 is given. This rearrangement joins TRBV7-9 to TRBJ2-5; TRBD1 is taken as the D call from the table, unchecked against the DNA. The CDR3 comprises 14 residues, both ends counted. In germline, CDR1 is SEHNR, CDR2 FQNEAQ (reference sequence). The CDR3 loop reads CAGQGAREPQYFGF.

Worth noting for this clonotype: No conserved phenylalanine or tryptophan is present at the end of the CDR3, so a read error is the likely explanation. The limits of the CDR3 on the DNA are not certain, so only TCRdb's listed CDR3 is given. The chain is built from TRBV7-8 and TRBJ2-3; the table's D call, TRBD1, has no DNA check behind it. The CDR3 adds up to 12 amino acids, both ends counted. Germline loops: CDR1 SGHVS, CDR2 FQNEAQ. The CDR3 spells CASSVGAGNNEH.

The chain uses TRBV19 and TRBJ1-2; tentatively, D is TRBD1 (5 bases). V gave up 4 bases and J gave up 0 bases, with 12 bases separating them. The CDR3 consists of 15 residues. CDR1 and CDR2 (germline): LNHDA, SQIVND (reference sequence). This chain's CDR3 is CASSTPGRSNYGYTF. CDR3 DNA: TGTGCCAGTAGTACACCGGGGCGTTCTAACTATGGCTACACCTTC.

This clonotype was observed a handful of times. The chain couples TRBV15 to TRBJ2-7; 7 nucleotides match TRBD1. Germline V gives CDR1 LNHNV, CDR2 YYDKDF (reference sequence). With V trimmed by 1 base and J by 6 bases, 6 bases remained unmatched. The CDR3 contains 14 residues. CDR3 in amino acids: CATSRGLDRAEQYF. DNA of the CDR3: TGTGCCACCAGCAGAGGCCTTGACAGGGCCGAGCAGTACTTC.

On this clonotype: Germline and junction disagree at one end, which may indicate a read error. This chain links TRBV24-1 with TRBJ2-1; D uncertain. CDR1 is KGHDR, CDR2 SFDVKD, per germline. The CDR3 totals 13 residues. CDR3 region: CSTSAASYNEQFF. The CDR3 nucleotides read TGTTCCACCAGTGCAGCGAGCTACAATGAGCAGTTCTTC.

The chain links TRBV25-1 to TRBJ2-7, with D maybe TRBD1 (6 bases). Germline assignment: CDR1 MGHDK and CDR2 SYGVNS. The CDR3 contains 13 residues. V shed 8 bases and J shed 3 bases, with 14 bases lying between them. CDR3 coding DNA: TGTGCCAGCGGACGGACAGACAGCTACGAGCAGTACTTC. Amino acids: CASGRTDSYEQYF.